Following are 13 T cell receptor beta chains from one sample sequenced in a study of T cells in Graves' hyperthyroidism and ophthalmopathy. Researchers took RNA transcripts and amplified the TCR beta CDR3 regions from them. The TCR CDR3 first-round RT-PCR relied on the HTBI primer set. TCRdb ran MiXCR on the multiplex PCR reads and lists one entry per CDR3 protein. The sample shows some 300,000 distinct CDR3 sequences, roughly 13% of them seen only once. Specimen: blood. The receptor set was obtained from a woman in her 40s with Graves' hyperthyroidism.

In this sample, this clonotype turned up many times. The chain carries TRBV5-1 and TRBJ2-1, with D perhaps TRBD1 or TRBD2 (6 bases each). The CDR3 covers 16 residues. From germline, CDR1 is SGHRS and CDR2 YFSETQ. V lost 4 bases, J lost 6 bases, and 20 bases lay in between. CDR3 protein: CASSVTRGTSVNEQFF. Here the CDR3 DNA reads TGCGCCAGCAGCGTAACTCGGGGGACAAGCGTCAATGAGCAGTTCTTC.

This clonotype was observed a few times. A read error is possible here, since a much larger clone lies one base away. This chain links TRBV20-1 with TRBJ1-1; D call uncertain. Germline assignment: CDR1 DFQATT and CDR2 SNEGSKA (reference sequence). The CDR3 sequence is 13 residues long. The CDR3 DNA sequence: TGCAGTGCAGTCTCGGGTGCGAACACTGGAGCTTTCTTT. Translated: CSAVSGANTGAFF.

The chain is built from TRBV3-1 and TRBJ1-2; 7 bases fit TRBD1. The CDR3 covers 15 residues. V lost 1 base and J lost 6; bases outside the gene matches: 8. Germline V gives CDR1 LGHDT, CDR2 YNNKEL (reference sequence). The CDR3 here is CASSQVGGLGDGYTF. In DNA, the CDR3 is TGTGCCAGCAGCCAAGTAGGGGGCCTGGGTGATGGCTACACCTTC.

This clonotype appeared many times. The chain uses TRBV4-1 and TRBJ1-2, with 9 bases lining up with TRBD1. Germline CDR1 reads MGHRA; CDR2 reads YSYEKL. Trimming removed 0 bases from V and 4 bases from J; junction bases left unmatched: 3. The CDR3 runs to 15 residues. The CDR3 nucleotides are TGCGCCAGCAGCCAAGATAGGGACAGGGTCTATGGCTACACCTTC. Residues: CASSQDRDRVYGYTF.

In its sample, this clonotype was seen many times. The gene calls are TRBV28 and TRBJ1-6; D perhaps matches TRBD1 (5 bases). The CDR3 has 13 residues. V was trimmed by 7 bases and J by 7 bases, leaving 11 bases between them. Per the germline V gene, CDR1 is MDHEN and CDR2 is SYDVKM. DNA of the CDR3: TGTGCCAGCACCCGGGGGTGGAATTCACCCCTCCACTTT. It translates to CASTRGWNSPLHF.

The rearrangement joins TRBV20-1 to TRBJ2-4; TRBD1 matches at 8 bases. This CDR3 comprises 16 residues. Per germline, CDR1 DFQATT and CDR2 SNEGSKA (reference sequence). Germline trimming cut 7 bases from V and 0 bases from J; bases unmatched to any gene: 11. DNA for the CDR3: TGCAGTGTCGTGGACAGGGAGGTTCTAGCCAAAAACATTCAGTACTTC. Translated: CSVVDREVLAKNIQYF.

This clonotype was seen more than once but under ten times. The V and J genes are TRBV6-2 or TRBV6-3 and TRBJ2-2, with TRBD1 identical over 7 bases. The germline gives CDR1 MNHEY, CDR2 SVGEGT. V dropped 5 bases and J dropped 6; count of bases not matched to a gene: 6. This CDR3 has 14 residues. The CDR3 DNA reads as TGTGCCAGCAGTGTAACAGGGGAAGCCGGGGAGCTGTTTTTT. Its translation is CASSVTGEAGELFF.

There are many counts of this clonotype. The CDR3, as DNA: TGTGCCAGCAGTTTCCCAGGACCCCGAAATGAAAAACTGTTTTTT. As protein: CASSFPGPRNEKLFF. The chain links TRBV28 to TRBJ1-4; the D is unclear. CDR1 and CDR2 (germline): MDHEN, SYDVKM. Between the trimmed V and J ends, which lost 3 bases and 5 bases, there was a span of 13 bases. CDR3 size: 15 residues.

To note about this clonotype: A much larger clone differs by one base, so this may be a read error. The chain uses TRBV27 and TRBJ1-6; the match to TRBD1 covers 7 bases. The CDR3 runs 15 residues. CDR1 and CDR2 (germline): MNHEY, SMNVEV (reference sequence). CDR3 nucleotide sequence: TGTGCCAGCAGTTCGAGACAGGGTGAATGGTCACCCCTCCGCTTT. It codes for CASSSRQGEWSPLRF.

Ten or more counts support this clonotype. This chain joins TRBV12-3 or TRBV12-4 and TRBJ2-7; 7 bases fit TRBD1. CDR3 length: 13 residues. With V trimmed by 6 bases and J by 5 bases, 7 bases remained unmatched. The DNA for the CDR3 is TGTGCCAGCAGACGACAGGGAATGGACGAGCAGTACTTC. Its translation: CASRRQGMDEQYF.

This clonotype was recorded at least ten times. V gene TRBV12-3 or TRBV12-4 combines with J gene TRBJ1-1; D is unclear. CDR3 length: 14 residues. Deletions cut 5 bases from V and 0 bases from J, with 10 bases between. The CDR3 region has the DNA TGTGCCAGCAGTGAGATCGGGCTGAACACTGAAGCTTTCTTT. Translating it yields CASSEIGLNTEAFF.

In the case of this clonotype: A read error may account for a junction end that differs from germline. The rearrangement uses TRBV7-2 and TRBJ2-1; D perhaps matches TRBD1 (7 bases). Germline lookup yields CDR1 SGHTA and CDR2 FQGNSA. The CDR3 runs to 16 residues. CDR3 protein: CAGSLALTGAGNEQFF. CDR3 nucleotide sequence: TGTGCCGGCAGCTTAGCGCTTACAGGGGCGGGAAATGAGCAGTTCTTC.

This clonotype was recorded many times. This chain links TRBV2 with TRBJ1-4, with TRBD1 identical over 7 bases. The V gene's germline CDR1 is SNHLY and CDR2 FYNNEI. CDR3 length: 13 residues. After removal of 5 bases from V and 6 bases from J, the junction contained 3 bases not matched to a gene. CDR3 loop: CASSITGDEKLFF. The CDR3 nucleotides are TGTGCCAGCAGTATTACAGGGGATGAAAAACTGTTTTTT.